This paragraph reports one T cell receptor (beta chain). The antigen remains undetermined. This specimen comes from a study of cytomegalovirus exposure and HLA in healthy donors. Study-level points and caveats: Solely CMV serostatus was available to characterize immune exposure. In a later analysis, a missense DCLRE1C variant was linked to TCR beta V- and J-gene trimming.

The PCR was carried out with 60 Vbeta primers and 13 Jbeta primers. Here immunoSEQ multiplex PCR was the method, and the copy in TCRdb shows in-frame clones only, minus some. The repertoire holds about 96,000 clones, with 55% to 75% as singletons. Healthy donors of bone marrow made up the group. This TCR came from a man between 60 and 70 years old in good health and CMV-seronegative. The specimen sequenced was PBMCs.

CDR3 residues: CASSGASEAFF. The CDR3 bases are TGTGCCAGCAGTGGGGCCTCTGAAGCTTTCTTT. This sequence joins TRBV6-5 and TRBJ1-1; possible D gene TRBD1, 5 bases. Looked up from germline, CDR1 is MNHEY and CDR2 is SVGAGI. The CDR3 sequence is 11 residues long. V lost 5 bases, J lost 6 bases, and 7 bases lay in between.